Presented here are 17 T cell receptor beta chains from one specimen sequenced in a study of cytomegalovirus exposure and HLA in healthy donors. This PCR relied on a set of 60 Vbeta primers and 13 Jbeta primers. Clones were sequenced by immunoSEQ multiplex PCR, and TCRdb holds only the in-frame ones, with some missing. This sample yields some 160,000 clones, of which more than 70% are seen a single time; around 6.9% belongs to the top ten. Sequenced sample: PBMCs. These TCRs come from a male donor in good health and CMV-seropositive.

V and J are TRBV5-1 and TRBJ2-1; tentatively, D is TRBD2 (5 bases). V lost 4 bases, J lost 10 bases, and 15 bases lay in between. CDR1 and CDR2 (germline): SGHRS, YFSETQ. The CDR3 spans 13 residues. Here the CDR3 DNA reads TGCGCCAGCAGCCCGTCTAGCCGGACCGAGCAGTTCTTC. Translating it yields CASSPSSRTEQFF.

The chain recombines TRBV7-2 with TRBJ2-7, with 11 positions matching TRBD2. Trimming at V came to 5 bases and at J to 7 bases, leaving 7 bases not matched to a gene. CDR3 length: 14 residues. Germline lookup yields CDR1 SGHTA and CDR2 FQGNSA. CDR3 region: CASSALTSGTEQYF. The CDR3 DNA follows: TGTGCCAGCAGCGCCCTGACTAGCGGGACTGAGCAGTACTTC.

Details on this clone: A read error may account for a junction end that differs from germline. V and J are TRBV7-9 and TRBJ1-4; 9 nucleotides line up with TRBD1. Germline CDR1 SEHNR, CDR2 FQNEAQ (reference sequence). This CDR3 spans 14 amino acids. The CDR3 DNA reads as TGTTCCAGCAGCCTCGACAGGGGGATTGAAAAACTGTTTTTT. Translating it yields CSSSLDRGIEKLFF. The variable domain in full, completed from reference TRBV7-9 and TRBJ1-4, reads DTGVSQNPRHKITKRGQNVTFRCDPISEHNRLYWYRQTLGQGPEFLTYFQNEAQLEKSRLLSDRFSAERPKGSFSTLEIQRTEQGDSAMYLCSSSLDRGIEKLFFGSGTQLSVL.

This clone has only one observation. The chain uses TRBV7-9 and TRBJ1-4; D not resolved. V lost 5 bases, J lost 0 bases, and 10 bases lay in between. CDR1 SEHNR and CDR2 FQNEAQ come from the germline V gene (reference sequence). CDR3 size: 15 residues. CDR3 in DNA: TGTGCCAGCAGCGGGAGTGGCTCAACTAATGAAAAACTGTTTTTT. Its translation is CASSGSGSTNEKLFF. Variable domain in full (rest from reference TRBV7-9 and TRBJ1-4): DTGVSQNPRHKITKRGQNVTFRCDPISEHNRLYWYRQTLGQGPEFLTYFQNEAQLEKSRLLSDRFSAERPKGSFSTLEIQRTEQGDSAMYLCASSGSGSTNEKLFFGSGTQLSVL.

The chain couples TRBV27 to TRBJ1-2; 7 bases map to TRBD1. The CDR3 is made up of 14 amino acids. CDR1 MNHEY and CDR2 SMNVEV come from the germline V gene (reference sequence). Losses at the gene ends were 2 bases for V and 4 bases for J; bases not matched to a gene: 4. CDR3 region: CASSLKGAFYGYTF. As DNA, the CDR3 is TGTGCCAGCAGTTTAAAGGGGGCGTTCTATGGCTACACCTTC.

For the CDR3, the DNA is TGTGCCAGCAGTTTATCGTTTGAGGCGGTTTCACCCCTCCACTTT. Translated: CASSLSFEAVSPLHF. The chain recombines TRBV27 with TRBJ1-6; the D is unclear. CDR1 MNHEY and CDR2 SMNVEV come from the germline V gene (reference sequence). CDR3 size: 15 residues. The V gene lost 0 bases and the J gene lost 9 bases, with 12 bases spanning the gap.

This clone was found a few times. V usage is TRBV27 and J usage is TRBJ2-7; 9 bases map to TRBD1. V was pared by 5 bases and J by 1 base, with 9 bases of the junction left unmatched. Germline CDR1 and CDR2: MNHEY and SMNVEV (reference sequence). CDR3 length equals 16 residues. The chain's CDR3 is CASSLHRTGDSYEQYF. Written as DNA, the CDR3 is TGTGCCAGCAGTCTACACCGGACAGGGGATTCCTACGAGCAGTACTTC.

The V and J genes are TRBV2 and TRBJ2-1; TRBD2 agrees at 7 bases. There are 14 residues in the CDR3. V trimming: 8 bases; J trimming: 10 bases; junction bases outside the gene matches: 14. The germline V gene has CDR1 SNHLY and CDR2 FYNNEI. The CDR3 loop is CASSRDYSAGEQFF. For the CDR3, the DNA is TGTGCCAGCTCTCGGGACTACTCGGCTGGAGAGCAGTTCTTC.

This clone was observed once. At one boundary the junction diverges from the germline segment, which might be a read error. The chain couples TRBV7-9 to TRBJ2-1, with D perhaps TRBD2 (5 bases). Germline CDR1 reads SEHNR; CDR2 reads FQNEAQ (reference sequence). The CDR3 spans 14 residues. This chain's CDR3 is CSSRSRVGDNEQFF. DNA of the CDR3: TGTTCCAGCCGCTCCCGGGTGGGAGACAATGAGCAGTTCTTC.

The V and J genes are TRBV7-3 and TRBJ2-3; the D is unclear. Trimming took off 2 bases at V and 2 bases at J, with 5 bases between the two ends. This CDR3 contains 13 residues. Germline lookup yields CDR1 SGHTA and CDR2 FQGTGA. CDR3 residues: CASSLGLTDTQYF. The CDR3 coding sequence is TGTGCCAGCAGCTTAGGGCTCACAGATACGCAGTATTTT.

The chain is built from TRBV30 and TRBJ1-2, with D possibly being TRBD1 (6 bases). Germline V gives CDR1 GTSNPN, CDR2 SVGIG (reference sequence). The V end was cut by 5 bases, the J end by 2 bases, with 9 bases between. The CDR3 totals 12 residues. CDR3 amino acids: CAWFQGNYGYTF. The CDR3 DNA sequence: TGTGCCTGGTTCCAGGGGAACTATGGCTACACCTTC.

This clone has only a few counts. This chain connects TRBV10-3 to TRBJ2-7, with 11 bases that match TRBD2. V gave up 4 bases and J gave up 1 base; unmatched junction bases: 6. The germline V gene encodes CDR1 ENHRY and CDR2 SYGVKD. This CDR3 spans 16 amino acids. Here the CDR3 DNA reads TGTGCCATCAGTGCGGTTGGGACTAGCGGTTCCTACGAGCAGTACTTC. Amino acid sequence: CAISAVGTSGSYEQYF.

The chain's CDR3 is CASSSRWEGQETQYF. DNA of the CDR3: TGTGCCAGCAGCTCACGGTGGGAGGGCCAAGAGACCCAGTACTTC. The J gene is TRBJ2-5, the V gene TRBV5-4, with TRBD2 matching 7 bases. Germline trimming cut 3 bases from V and 1 base from J; bases unmatched to any gene: 6. The germline V gene has CDR1 SGHNT and CDR2 YYREEE (reference sequence). The CDR3 spans 15 residues.

This chain joins TRBV29-1 and TRBJ2-7, with a tentative D call TRBD1 (5 bases). Trimming left V 4 bases short and J 4 bases short, with 14 bases between. The CDR3 loop spans 13 amino acids. Looked up from germline, CDR1 is SQVTM and CDR2 is ANQGSEA. The CDR3 sequence is CSVVGREEYEQYF. Written as DNA, the CDR3 is TGCAGCGTTGTAGGCAGGGAAGAATACGAGCAGTACTTC.

The J gene is TRBJ1-1, the V gene TRBV28; D is uncertain. Deletions cut 3 bases from V and 1 base from J, with 9 bases between. This CDR3 spans 14 amino acids. The germline gives CDR1 MDHEN, CDR2 SYDVKM. CDR3 bases: TGTGCCAGCAGTTTTAACTCATGGAACACTGAAGCTTTCTTT. Translating gives CASSFNSWNTEAFF.

The chain uses TRBV5-1 and TRBJ2-1, with 10 nucleotides matching TRBD2. Losses at the gene ends were 4 bases for V and 2 bases for J; bases not matched to a gene: 9. Per germline, CDR1 SGHRS and CDR2 YFSETQ. The CDR3 runs to 17 residues. CDR3 sequence (DNA): TGCGCCAGCAGCCCTGCCCCGGGACTAGCGCCCTACAATGAGCAGTTCTTC. Its protein is CASSPAPGLAPYNEQFF.

The J gene is TRBJ2-7, the V gene TRBV15; 8 bases match TRBD1. Germline assignment: CDR1 LNHNV and CDR2 YYDKDF (reference sequence). The CDR3 covers 14 residues. V was clipped by 5 bases and J by 5 bases; unmatched bases: 8. DNA of the CDR3: TGTGCCACCAGCCTGGACAGGGTGATCCACGAGCAGTACTTC. Its translation: CATSLDRVIHEQYF.